This T cell receptor beta chain was recorded in a study of cytomegalovirus exposure and HLA in healthy donors. Study-level findings and limits: The study put 150 to 200 TCR beta chains on its list as cytomegalovirus-associated. Cytomegalovirus status, reportedly, was diagnosed with high specificity and sensitivity by the classifier.

With 2 bases removed from V and 10 bases from J, the gap between germline ends came to 9 bases. Germline assignment: CDR1 SGHTA and CDR2 FQGTGA. This CDR3 region has 13 residues. Points on this clone: Its antigen is still unknown.

The method was immunoSEQ multiplex PCR; TCRdb's version includes in-frame clones alone and lacks a portion of them. Here the sample spans 85,000 to 120,000 clones, approximately 94% being singletons. The chain uses TRBV7-3 and TRBJ1-6; D remains ambiguous. The sequencing sample was made of PBMCs. The receptor's source is a woman between 18 and 29 years old in good health and CMV-seronegative. Written as DNA, the CDR3 is TGTGCCAGCAGCTTAGACCGACAATCACCCCTCCACTTT. Protein sequence: CASSLDRQSPLHF. Drawing the rest from reference TRBV7-3 and TRBJ1-6, the complete variable domain is GAGVSQTPSNKVTEKGKYVELRCDPISGHTALYWYRQSLGQGPEFLIYFQGTGAADDSGLPNDRFFAVRPEGSVSTLKIQRTERGDSAVYLCASSLDRQSPLHFGNGTRLTVT.